The T cell receptor beta chain under discussion was sequenced for a study of CD8+CD57+ T cells in acquired aplastic anemia. There are 14 residues in the CDR3. The trim removed 3 bases at V and 3 bases at J, leaving 6 bases unmatched. CDR1 and CDR2 (germline): DFQATT, SNEGSKA (reference sequence). Profiles of TCR beta VDJ and CDR3 were generated from a genomic DNA template. TCRdb reanalysed the reads using MiXCR and keeps one entry per CDR3 protein. This table holds approximately 170,000 distinct CDR3 sequences, around 60% found once. This TCR derives from a human donor in good health. The sequenced sample consisted of sorted CD4+, CD8+, or CD8+CD57+ T cells (not recorded which) from PBMCs. The chain combines TRBV20-1 with TRBJ2-5; 8 nucleotides agree with TRBD1. CDR3 protein: CSARPGQGKETQYF. The CDR3 bases are TGCAGTGCTAGGCCCGGACAGGGTAAAGAGACCCAGTACTTC.